Described below is a single T cell receptor (beta chain) sequence and its context. Which antigen it targets is not known. No per-base quality is available; no much larger clone lies one base away. This entry comes from a study of post-analysis software for immune sequencing data (dated by TCRdb to between 2015 and 2016). With respect to the entire study: Recorded disease courses included relapsing-remitting, secondary progressive and progressive-relapsing multiple sclerosis, with some patients lacking subtype annotation. The multiple sclerosis patient repertoires were compared with approximately 11 previously published healthy control repertoires from donors aged roughly 6 to 27 years. A subset of samples was prepared in parallel using single-end sample barcoding, then pooled and co-amplified after Illumina adapter ligation.

Receptor libraries were prepared by PCR. The data were produced on an Illumina HiSeq 2500. To reduce PCR and sequencing biases, unique molecular identifiers were built into the TCR beta cDNA libraries. Every 1 to 10 million input T cells yielded approximately 500,000 cDNA molecules, meaning each molecule approximated one T cell. The patient libraries were prepared and sequenced with the same protocol used for the earlier healthy control dataset. Samples belonging to the same batch were prepared together, multiplexed and sequenced on a shared HiSeq lane. The source study handled its data this way. MIGEC was used to process the raw barcoded reads, and molecular identifier groups with only a single read were discarded before consensus assembly and CDR3 extraction. VDJtools was used for post-analysis of the clonotype tables, and diversity was normalized by down-sampling every dataset to the size of the smallest sample. To correct batch-related cross-sample contamination, repertoire overlap clustering matched CDR3 amino acid sequences but not nucleotide sequences. TCRdb passed the public sequencing reads through fastp at Q25 and MiXCR, retaining productive beta sequences. CDR3 protein duplicates are merged, each entry listing the most common genes and DNA. Clone size and V and J calls follow TCRdb, not the original study. This sample is represented by fewer than 600,000 distinct CDR3 sequences; around 40% of them were singletons. The ten largest clones take up around 10% of the sample.

Its CDR3 holds 20 amino acids, cysteine through phenylalanine. Only the CDR3 region is kept as DNA, spanning 60 bases read in frame from base 1. General study outcomes and caveats: Roughly 5 TRBV segments, including TRBV5-6, TRBV5-1 and TRBV20-1, were significantly more frequent in patients than controls. Significantly lower normalized Chao1 diversity was found in multiple sclerosis patients than in controls, suggesting substantial peripheral T-cell clonal expansion. The multiple sclerosis patient group was slightly younger than the control group. Strong co-clustering of samples prepared in the same batch was shown by direct clustering with F measure, prompting a batch-effect correction.

TCR beta repertoires were profiled from peripheral blood of 13 young patients with multiple sclerosis to demonstrate the VDJtools post-analysis software. The multiple sclerosis patients were children and adolescents ranging in age from about 6 to 17 years. The receptor's source is a girl between 5 and 17 years old with multiple sclerosis. Sequenced: blood. The V and J genes are TRBV21-1 and TRBJ2-1; the tabulated D call, TRBD2, remains unverified against the DNA. TRBV21-1 is given as a pseudogene. The nucleotide sequence reads as follows: TGTGCCAGCAGCGCCTCCATCCGGGACTATAAGCGGCTAGGGTACAATGAGCAGTTCTTC. Translated, this gives CASSASIRDYKRLGYNEQFF.